This T cell receptor beta chain was identified in a study of glioma-infiltrating T cells. Details on this clonotype: Its cognate antigen is unknown.

Study conclusions and caveats: Tissue-blood divergence was below expectation in non-neoplastic patients, above in gliomas. Patients with low tissue-blood divergence carried a signature set of shared blood CDR3 motifs. Very few CDR3 sequences were shared between tissue and blood.

CDR3 length: 15 residues. Trimming left V 4 bases short and J 2 bases short, with 13 bases between. In germline, CDR1 is ENHRY, CDR2 SYGVKD. The iRepertoire nested amplicon-rescue multiplex PCR amplified TCR alpha and beta CDR3s from RNA. TCRdb fed the multiplex PCR reads into MiXCR, producing one record per CDR3 protein. The sample includes around 350,000 distinct CDR3 sequences, approximately 42% seen only once; the top ten take 12%. The gene calls are TRBV10-3 and TRBJ2-3, with D unclear. Sample: glioma tissue, nonneoplastic brain tissue, or PBMCs (not recorded which). The clonotype comes from a human donor with low-grade glioma or glioblastoma, undergoing nonglioma brain surgery, or in good health (not recorded which). Written as DNA, the CDR3 is TGTGCCATCAGTGCCACTGGGTCATACACAGATACGCAGTATTTT. This encodes CAISATGSYTDTQYF.